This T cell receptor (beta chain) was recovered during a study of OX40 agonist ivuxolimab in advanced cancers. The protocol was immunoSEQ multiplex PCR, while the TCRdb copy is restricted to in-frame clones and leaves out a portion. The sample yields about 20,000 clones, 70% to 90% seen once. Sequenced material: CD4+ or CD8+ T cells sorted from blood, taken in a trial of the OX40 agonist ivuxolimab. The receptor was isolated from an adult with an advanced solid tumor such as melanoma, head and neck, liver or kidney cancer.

This CDR3 is CASSKGQGPSYEQYF. As DNA, the CDR3 is TGTGCCAGCAGCAAGGGACAGGGGCCTTCCTACGAGCAGTACTTC. The rearrangement links TRBV5-4 to TRBJ2-7; 10 bases align to TRBD1. Germline loops: CDR1 SGHNT, CDR2 YYREEE (reference sequence). CDR3 length equals 15 residues. V was pared by 4 bases and J by 1 base, with 5 bases of the junction left unmatched.